A single sample gave rise to the 29 T cell receptor beta chains below, sequenced in a study of blood T cell repertoires in COVID-19. Method: immunoSEQ multiplex PCR; TCRdb's copy keeps in-frame clones and lacks some. The table includes 150,000 to 200,000 clones, around 89% detected once. The sample was peripheral blood. These receptors were obtained from a human donor in a cohort sampled during active COVID-19.

V is TRBV27 and J is TRBJ2-7; the D gene is possibly TRBD1 (6 bases). V lost 9 bases and J 5 bases, leaving 17 bases between the germline ends. Germline V gene lookup returns CDR1 MNHEY and CDR2 SMNVEV (reference sequence). This CDR3 has 13 amino acids. CDR3 sequence: CARPGQFRNEQYF. The CDR3 DNA follows: TGTGCCAGACCGGGACAATTCCGGAACGAGCAGTACTTC.

The chain employs TRBV6-5 and TRBJ1-2; 10 nucleotides agree with TRBD1. Germline values: CDR1 MNHEY, CDR2 SVGAGI. V trimming: 5 bases; J trimming: 5 bases; junction bases outside the gene matches: 5. This CDR3 has 14 amino acids. The CDR3 sequence: CASSRGTGEYGYTF. The CDR3 DNA follows: TGTGCCAGCAGTCGGGGGACAGGGGAGTATGGCTACACCTTC.

The V and J genes are TRBV7-9 and TRBJ1-2; 7 bases are shared with TRBD1. V dropped 5 bases and J dropped 7; count of bases not matched to a gene: 7. Germline V gene sequence: CDR1 SEHNR, CDR2 FQNEAQ (reference sequence). The CDR3 is 13 residues long. The CDR3 loop reads CASSLRTGVGYTF. The CDR3 DNA reads TGTGCCAGCAGCCTAAGAACAGGGGTTGGCTACACCTTC.

V gene TRBV3-1 (or the pseudogene TRBV3-2) combines with J gene TRBJ1-2; 7 bases fit TRBD1. Germline V lookup: CDR1 LGHDT, CDR2 YNNKEL (reference sequence). This CDR3 has 15 amino acids. V shed 2 bases, J shed 7 bases, and the junction held 10 bases outside the gene matches. The chain's CDR3 is CASSQQTGTVSGYTF. CDR3 coding DNA: TGTGCCAGCAGCCAACAGACCGGGACAGTAAGTGGCTACACCTTC.

The chain combines TRBV4-3 with TRBJ2-2; a weak D match, TRBD1 (5 bases). The CDR3 totals 16 residues. In germline, CDR1 is LGHNA, CDR2 YSLEER. V dropped 0 bases and J dropped 5 bases, with 13 bases sitting between them. The CDR3 DNA reads TGCGCCAGCAGCCAAGAACTCCAGGGCCGGACCGGGGAGCTGTTTTTT. Translating it yields CASSQELQGRTGELFF.

The count of this clone is one. This chain uses TRBV18 with TRBJ1-2, with D unresolved. V gave up 2 bases and J gave up 4 bases, with 8 bases separating them. CDR3 length equals 13 residues. CDR1 and CDR2 (germline): KGHSH, LQKENI. DNA of the CDR3: TGTGCCAGCTCACCAGAACAGATCTATGGCTACACCTTC. This sequence encodes CASSPEQIYGYTF. Filled out from reference TRBV18 and TRBJ1-2, the complete variable domain reads NAGVMQNPRHLVRRRGQEARLRCSPMKGHSHVYWYRQLPEEGLKFMVYLQKENIIDESGMPKERFSAEFPKEGPSILRIQQVVRGDSAAYFCASSPEQIYGYTFGSGTRLTVV.

The chain has TRBV6-2 or TRBV6-3 and TRBJ2-7; 7 bases match TRBD1. Germline CDR1 and CDR2: MNHEY and SVGEGT. V gave up 5 bases and J gave up 0 bases; unmatched junction bases: 4. This CDR3 contains 14 residues. The CDR3 loop reads CASSLDRDSYEQYF. DNA for the CDR3: TGTGCCAGCAGTCTAGACAGGGACTCCTACGAGCAGTACTTC.

This clone came up once. The chain links TRBV11-2 to TRBJ2-1, with D hard to call. The CDR3 is 15 residues long. V lost 1 base, J lost 8 bases, and 15 bases lay in between. Germline values: CDR1 SGHAT, CDR2 FQNNGV. CDR3 region: CASSLVSIPRDEQFF. The CDR3 DNA is TGTGCCAGCAGCTTAGTTTCTATCCCTCGCGATGAGCAGTTCTTC.

This rearrangement joins TRBV27 to TRBJ2-1, with TRBD2 identical over 11 bases. This CDR3 comprises 17 residues. With 2 bases clipped from V and 4 bases from J, the junction kept 7 bases outside the gene matches. CDR1 is MNHEY and CDR2 is SMNVEV in the germline V gene (reference sequence). The chain's CDR3 is CASSLTPSSGGYNEQFF. The CDR3 DNA sequence: TGTGCCAGCAGTTTAACCCCGTCTAGCGGGGGGTACAATGAGCAGTTCTTC.

The V gene is TRBV30, the J gene TRBJ1-3; TRBD1 matches at 8 bases. Trimming removed 3 bases from V and 0 bases from J; junction bases left unmatched: 7. This CDR3 has 16 residues. Per germline, CDR1 GTSNPN and CDR2 SVGIG (reference sequence). The CDR3 sequence is CAWRPGQARSGNTIYF. In DNA form, the CDR3 reads TGTGCCTGGAGGCCGGGACAGGCACGCTCTGGAAACACCATATATTTT.

The chain links TRBV7-8 to TRBJ2-5; 7 nucleotides align to TRBD1. There are 15 residues in the CDR3. The V and J ends lost 1 base and 3 bases, in that order; junction bases with no gene match: 5. CDR1 is SGHVS, CDR2 FQNEAQ, per germline. The CDR3: CASSLVRQGEETQYF. For the CDR3, the DNA is TGTGCCAGCAGCTTAGTCCGACAGGGTGAAGAGACCCAGTACTTC.

The V gene is TRBV9, the J gene TRBJ1-1, with D unclear. V lost 3 bases, J lost 2 bases, and 8 bases lay in between. Per the germline V gene, CDR1 is SGDLS and CDR2 is YYNGEE. The CDR3 sequence is 13 residues long. The chain's CDR3 is CASSERANTEAFF. CDR3 in DNA: TGTGCCAGCAGCGAGCGAGCAAACACTGAAGCTTTCTTT.

The table lists this clone with a count of one. The rearrangement joins TRBV7-8 to TRBJ2-5; tentative D call: TRBD1 (7 bases). Germline lookup yields CDR1 SGHVS and CDR2 FQNEAQ. The CDR3 spans 16 residues. Between the trimmed V and J ends, which lost 5 bases and 5 bases, there was a span of 21 bases. CDR3: CASSTQGGLVSETQYF. The CDR3 DNA follows: TGTGCCAGCAGCACCCAGGGGGGCTTGGTTTCGGAGACCCAGTACTTC.

CDR3 sequence reads: CASSPTTGFGYEQYF. The CDR3 DNA sequence: TGTGCCAGCAGTCCTACGACAGGGTTTGGGTACGAGCAGTACTTC. The gene calls are TRBV6-5 and TRBJ2-7; TRBD1 matches at 7 bases. The CDR3 sequence is 15 residues long. CDR1 is MNHEY, CDR2 SVGAGI, per germline. The junction had 11 bases not matched to a gene; V was cut back by 5 bases and J by 4 bases.

The chain joins TRBV9 to TRBJ2-2, with D maybe TRBD1 (6 bases). This CDR3 has 15 residues. CDR1 is SGDLS and CDR2 is YYNGEE in the germline V gene. Trimming took off 2 bases at V and 5 bases at J, with 13 bases between the two ends. CDR3 coding DNA: TGTGCCAGCAGCGTCCACAGGGAGAGGACCGGGGAGCTGTTTTTT. As protein: CASSVHRERTGELFF.

CDR3 loop: CASSQDNPLPSGGARETQYF. CDR3 DNA sequence: TGTGCCAGCAGCCAAGATAACCCTCTACCTAGCGGGGGGGCTCGTGAGACCCAGTACTTC. This chain connects TRBV4-2 to TRBJ2-5; TRBD2 matches at 12 bases. Germline V gene sequence: CDR1 LGHNA, CDR2 YNFKEQ. V trimming: 0 bases; J trimming: 5 bases; junction bases outside the gene matches: 16. This CDR3 is 20 amino acids long.

The rearrangement joins TRBV4-3 to TRBJ2-3, with 9 bases matching TRBD2. In germline, CDR1 is LGHNA, CDR2 YSLEER. The CDR3 is 17 amino acids. Trimming removed 3 bases from V and 6 bases from J; junction bases left unmatched: 13. CDR3 in DNA: TGCGCCAGCAGCCAGGGCCGGGCGGCGGGGGGGAGGGATACGCAGTATTTT. Protein product: CASSQGRAAGGRDTQYF.

The chain is built from TRBV30 and TRBJ2-2; TRBD2 might be the D (6 bases). CDR3 length: 14 residues. Germline lookup yields CDR1 GTSNPN and CDR2 SVGIG (reference sequence). V dropped 3 bases and J dropped 2 bases, with 10 bases sitting between them. The DNA for the CDR3 is TGTGCCTGGAGGACTAGGGGAAACACCGGGGAGCTGTTTTTT. It codes for CAWRTRGNTGELFF.

The rearrangement uses TRBV6-6 and TRBJ2-1, with 7 bases that match TRBD1. With 7 bases clipped from V and 7 bases from J, the junction kept 7 bases outside the gene matches. The CDR3 sequence is 13 residues long. Looked up from germline, CDR1 is MNHNY and CDR2 is SVGAGI (reference sequence). The CDR3 region has the DNA TGTGCCAGCAAATGGACAGGAGATAATGAGCAGTTCTTC. Translation gives CASKWTGDNEQFF.

V and J are TRBV29-1 and TRBJ2-2; D is possibly TRBD2 (6 bases). The CDR3 covers 13 residues. V gave up 7 bases and J gave up 2 bases, with 11 bases separating them. Germline CDR1 SQVTM, CDR2 ANQGSEA. The CDR3 DNA reads as TGCAGCGCCCCGGGACTTAACACCGGGGAGCTGTTTTTT. Translated, it gives CSAPGLNTGELFF.

The V call is TRBV6-1, the J call TRBJ1-6; 10 bases map to TRBD1. Germline V gene lookup returns CDR1 MNHNS and CDR2 SASEGT. The CDR3 runs 16 residues. Trimming removed 3 bases from V and 9 bases from J; junction bases left unmatched: 8. The CDR3 DNA reads TGTGCCAGCAGTGACCGAGGGACAGGGGTAGGTTCACCCCTCCACTTT. Translating gives CASSDRGTGVGSPLHF.

The chain has TRBV9 and TRBJ1-1; the D gene is possibly TRBD1 (6 bases). The germline V gene encodes CDR1 SGDLS and CDR2 YYNGEE. Trimming removed 5 bases from V and 3 bases from J, with 17 bases in between. There are 15 residues in the CDR3. The CDR3 DNA reads TGTGCCAGCAGTGAGAGACAGGATAGCGACACTGAAGCTTTCTTT. It yields the protein CASSERQDSDTEAFF.

The chain is built from TRBV9 and TRBJ2-7; 7 nucleotides line up with TRBD2. The CDR3 runs 20 residues. Germline V lookup: CDR1 SGDLS, CDR2 YYNGEE. J gave up 0 bases and V 2 bases, and 20 bases lay outside the gene matches. The CDR3 reads CASSVQTTKPRLALSYEQYF. Written as DNA, the CDR3 is TGTGCCAGCAGCGTCCAGACCACAAAACCGAGACTAGCCCTCTCCTACGAGCAGTACTTC.

The chain recombines TRBV7-2 with TRBJ1-2; tentative D call: TRBD1 (5 bases). This CDR3 is 16 amino acids long. V lost 6 bases, J lost 6 bases, and 23 bases lay in between. Germline CDR1 SGHTA, CDR2 FQGNSA. The CDR3 protein is CASSRTWGGTSDGYTF. CDR3 coding DNA: TGTGCCAGCAGTCGTACGTGGGGCGGGACTTCGGATGGCTACACCTTC.

A remark on this clone: The sample holds other DNA sequences that translate to the same CDR3. This chain's CDR3 is CASSIGTSGEQFF. The DNA for the CDR3 is TGTGCCAGTAGTATCGGGACTAGCGGTGAGCAGTTCTTC. The chain is built from TRBV19 and TRBJ2-1; 11 bases fit TRBD2. The V gene's germline CDR1 is LNHDA and CDR2 SQIVND (reference sequence). The CDR3 covers 13 residues. V dropped 3 bases and J dropped 9; count of bases not matched to a gene: 1.

The rearrangement uses TRBV18 and TRBJ1-1, with 9 bases matching TRBD1. This CDR3 comprises 13 residues. The V gene's germline CDR1 is KGHSH and CDR2 LQKENI. Trimming at V came to 6 bases and at J to 8 bases, leaving 7 bases not matched to a gene. The CDR3: CASSPDRGSEAFF. Written as DNA, the CDR3 is TGTGCCAGCTCCCCGGACAGGGGCTCCGAAGCTTTCTTT.

The chain recombines TRBV5-1 with TRBJ2-7, with 8 positions matching TRBD1. The J segment lost 4 bases and the V segment lost 0 bases, leaving 6 bases of the junction unmatched. The germline CDR1 and CDR2 sequences are SGHRS and YFSETQ. The CDR3 is 15 amino acids. CDR3 amino acids: CASSLGWTGLYEQYF. The DNA for the CDR3 is TGCGCCAGCAGCTTGGGATGGACAGGGTTGTACGAGCAGTACTTC.

J is TRBJ2-3 and V is TRBV11-3; D is unclear. V dropped 3 bases and J dropped 6 bases, with 10 bases sitting between them. This CDR3 spans 13 amino acids. Germline lookup yields CDR1 SGHNT and CDR2 YENEEA. The chain's CDR3 is CASSFLPADTQYF. CDR3 DNA sequence: TGTGCCAGCAGCTTTTTACCTGCGGATACGCAGTATTTT.

The rearrangement links TRBV27 to TRBJ1-2; D gene ambiguous. Germline CDR1 and CDR2: MNHEY and SMNVEV (reference sequence). The CDR3 is 14 amino acids. Trimming removed 6 bases from V and 0 bases from J, with 11 bases in between. The CDR3 here is CASSSGGSNYGYTF. The CDR3 DNA sequence: TGTGCCAGCAGCAGCGGAGGTTCTAACTATGGCTACACCTTC.